Detailed here is one T cell receptor (beta chain). This record belongs to a study of technical replicates of blood from several donors. TCRdb's table, derived via immunoSEQ multiplex PCR, lists solely in-frame clones and lacks some. The table includes about 71,000 clones, just under 95% detected once. The CDR3 contains 15 residues. V lost 3 bases, J lost 6 bases, and 18 bases lay in between. Looked up from germline, CDR1 is SNHLY and CDR2 is FYNNEI. The chain links TRBV2 to TRBJ2-7, with a tentative D call TRBD2 (5 bases). Sequenced: T cells isolated from PBMCs. The receptor's source is a human donor in good health. The CDR3 region is CASSEMASLGREQYF. The CDR3 bases are TGTGCCAGCAGTGAGATGGCTAGCCTAGGTCGCGAGCAGTACTTC. Variable domain in full (rest from reference TRBV2 and TRBJ2-7): EPEVTQTPSHQVTQMGQEVILRCVPISNHLYFYWYRQILGQKVEFLVSFYNNEISEKSEIFDDQFSVERPDGSNFTLKIRSTKLEDSAMYFCASSEMASLGREQYFGPGTRLTVT.